The rows below give T cell receptor beta chains drawn from one sample of a study of spatial heterogeneity in lung cancer. TCRdb recomputed calls from the 5' RACE reads with MiXCR, one row per CDR3 protein. Of approximately 12,000 distinct CDR3 sequences listed, 9.5% to 13% were seen once; the top ten hold around 12%. The sequencing used lung tumor tissue, collected at surgery. The receptors were gathered from a female donor with early-stage non-small cell lung cancer. The CDR3 runs from the conserved cysteine through the conserved F or W. The order of the fields is CDR3 protein, V gene, J gene, D gene. D genes are given only for firm matches.

CASSLIIGGKGPYEQYF	TRBV12-3/TRBV12-4	TRBJ2-7	NA
CASSTGFGGTEAFF	TRBV7-3	TRBJ1-1	NA
CSVEGVREGPDTQYF	TRBV29-1	TRBJ2-3	NA
CASSSTYRNTEAFF	TRBV6-5	TRBJ1-1	NA
CSATGGNTEAFF	TRBV20-1	TRBJ1-1	TRBD1
CASSPRGSGYEQYF	TRBV6-6	TRBJ2-7	NA
CASSSTSRGGDTQYF	TRBV6-5	TRBJ2-3	NA
CASSAVGGTGPSNEKLFF	TRBV3-1	TRBJ1-4	TRBD1
CASSLEQGTEAFF	TRBV6-1	TRBJ1-1	NA
CASSSQGLEFF	TRBV12-3/TRBV12-4	TRBJ2-1	NA
CASSSGQGGFLSSYNEQFF	TRBV7-9	TRBJ2-1	TRBD1
CSAPLGYLMTDTQYF	TRBV20-1	TRBJ2-3	NA
CASSLVASAYEQYF	TRBV7-2	TRBJ2-7	NA
CASRPPGTASGNTIYF	TRBV6-5	TRBJ1-3	TRBD1
CASSLAPGTEAFF	TRBV7-2	TRBJ1-1	NA
CASSSSGTRGNQPQHF	TRBV19	TRBJ1-5	NA
CSATPGTGEYSNQPQHF	TRBV20-1	TRBJ1-5	TRBD1
CASSQGLATDTQYF	TRBV4-2	TRBJ2-3	NA
CASSFVGRVGEAFF	TRBV7-9	TRBJ1-1	NA
CASGERGYKGFF	TRBV6-5	TRBJ1-1	NA
CASSHGQGAWEQFF	TRBV6-2/TRBV6-3	TRBJ2-1	TRBD1
CATRADFRADTQYF	TRBV10-3	TRBJ2-3	NA
CSVVGAESGLPYEQYF	TRBV29-1	TRBJ2-7	NA
CASSPTGSQYF	TRBV5-1	TRBJ2-5	NA
CASSLFRGNPEAFF	TRBV11-2	TRBJ1-1	NA
CATSDMGIPLNEQFF	TRBV24-1	TRBJ2-1	NA
CSVEESSETQYF	TRBV29-1	TRBJ2-5	NA
CASSLRRTDTQYF	TRBV7-3	TRBJ2-3	NA
CSATPLRDSFPYEQYF	TRBV20-1	TRBJ2-7	TRBD1
CASSPGQGALDTQYF	TRBV11-3	TRBJ2-3	TRBD1
CAWAKAEGTEAFF	TRBV30	TRBJ1-1	NA
CSATGLGLAGEQYF	TRBV20-1	TRBJ2-7	TRBD2
CASSSPSGRAAQYETQYF	TRBV7-2	TRBJ2-5	TRBD2
CASAGSVLTF	TRBV11-2	TRBJ2-6	NA
CASSLVGGHEQFF	TRBV7-9	TRBJ2-1	NA
CASSHSGRRETQYF	TRBV7-2	TRBJ2-5	TRBD2
CASSFSRGLADNEQFF	TRBV27	TRBJ2-1	TRBD2
CASSLPMGMGDTEAFF	TRBV12-3/TRBV12-4	TRBJ1-1	NA
CSARVSGGQETQYF	TRBV20-1	TRBJ2-5	TRBD2
CASSQLWNTGELFF	TRBV11-2	TRBJ2-2	NA
CAISVGRGTDTQYF	TRBV10-3	TRBJ2-3	NA
CASSLLLATNTGELFF	TRBV5-6	TRBJ2-2	NA
CASSPPSTRYTGELFF	TRBV18	TRBJ2-2	NA
CAWSDHYEQYF	TRBV30	TRBJ2-7	NA
CASSSGGRGPDNEQFF	TRBV7-6	TRBJ2-1	TRBD2
CASSQPAGGQGLNEQYF	TRBV3-1	TRBJ2-7	TRBD1